This T cell receptor (beta chain) was captured in a study of Tregs in tolerant kidney transplant recipients. This CDR3 is built from 15 residues. J was trimmed by 4 bases and V by 2 bases; bases with no gene match: 2. Per germline, CDR1 SGHRS and CDR2 YFSETQ. This clone was seen just once. This table comes from immunoSEQ multiplex PCR, and its TCRdb copy is limited to in-frame clones, with some not included. The sample lists tens of thousands of clones, around 90% occurring once. The V and J genes are TRBV5-1 and TRBJ2-1, with 11 bases fitting TRBD2. Sequencing was performed on Tregs from blood. The receptor was isolated from a human donor in good health. The CDR3 sequence: CASSLGTSGYNEQFF. In DNA form, the CDR3 reads TGCGCCAGCAGCTTAGGGACTAGCGGATACAATGAGCAGTTCTTC.